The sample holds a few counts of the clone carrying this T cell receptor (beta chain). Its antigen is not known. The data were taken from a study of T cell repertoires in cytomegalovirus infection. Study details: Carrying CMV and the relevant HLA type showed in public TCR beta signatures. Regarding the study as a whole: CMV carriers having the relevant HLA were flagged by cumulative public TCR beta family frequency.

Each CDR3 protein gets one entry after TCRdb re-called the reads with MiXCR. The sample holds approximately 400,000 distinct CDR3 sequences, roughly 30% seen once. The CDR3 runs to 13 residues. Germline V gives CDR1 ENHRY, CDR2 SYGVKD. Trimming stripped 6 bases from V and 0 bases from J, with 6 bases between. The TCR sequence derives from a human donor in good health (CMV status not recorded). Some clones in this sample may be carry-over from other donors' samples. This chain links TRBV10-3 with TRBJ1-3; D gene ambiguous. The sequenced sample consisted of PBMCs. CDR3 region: CAISPGSGNTIYF. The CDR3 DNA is TGTGCCATCAGCCCGGGCTCTGGAAACACCATATATTTT.